These T cell receptor beta chains were read from a single sample in a study of identical twins. TCRdb passed the 5' RACE reads through MiXCR, listing each CDR3 protein once. The table has 500,000 to 650,000 distinct CDR3 sequences, under 25% seen once. These same records also appear under a second study, on yellow fever vaccine responses in identical twins.

The sample taken for sequencing was CD4+ T cells sorted from blood. The receptors derive from a woman aged 18 to 35 in good health. CDR3s include the opening cysteine and the closing phenylalanine or tryptophan. D genes are given only for firm matches. Clone size, where shown, is once, few, many, or a class for clones that have expanded.

J: TRBJ2-5
D: -
size: -
V: TRBV7-9
CDR3: CASSTRHLQTAGETQYF
DNA: TGTGCCAGCAGCACGCGACACCTTCAAACGGCGGGAGAGACCCAGTACTTC

J: TRBJ2-3
D: -
size: few
V: TRBV20-1
CDR3: CSARVRGGTDTQYF
DNA: TGCAGTGCTAGAGTTCGGGGCGGCACAGATACGCAGTATTTT

J: TRBJ2-4
D: -
size: few
V: TRBV6-2/TRBV6-3
CDR3: CATTGPLAKNIQYF
DNA: TGTGCCACAACAGGCCCGCTAGCCAAAAACATTCAGTACTTC

J: TRBJ2-3
D: -
size: few
V: TRBV20-1
CDR3: CSARDGGLAFGTDTQYF
DNA: TGCAGTGCTAGAGATGGGGGCCTAGCTTTTGGGACAGATACGCAGTATTTT

J: TRBJ2-1
D: -
size: few
V: TRBV9
CDR3: CASSVAPGPYNEQFF
DNA: TGTGCCAGCAGCGTAGCGCCCGGACCCTACAATGAGCAGTTCTTC

J: TRBJ2-3
D: -
size: -
V: TRBV20-1
CDR3: CSAMQSTDTQYF
DNA: TGCAGTGCTATGCAGAGCACAGATACGCAGTATTTT

J: TRBJ1-2
D: TRBD1
size: -
V: TRBV11-3
CDR3: CASSPGTGLGYTF
DNA: TGTGCCAGCAGCCCCGGGACAGGGCTGGGCTACACCTTC

J: TRBJ2-4
D: -
size: few
V: TRBV7-9
CDR3: CASGGGLAKNIQYF
DNA: TGTGCCAGCGGAGGCGGGCTAGCCAAAAACATTCAGTACTTC

J: TRBJ2-1
D: -
size: -
V: TRBV29-1
CDR3: CSGEILGNEQFF
DNA: TGCAGCGGGGAGATCTTGGGCAATGAGCAGTTCTTC

J: TRBJ1-1
D: -
size: few
V: TRBV5-1
CDR3: CASSFRAPVTEAFF
DNA: TGCGCCAGCAGCTTCCGGGCCCCGGTTACTGAAGCTTTCTTT

J: TRBJ2-1
D: -
size: -
V: TRBV29-1
CDR3: CSVERPPNEQFF
DNA: TGCAGCGTTGAAAGGCCCCCGAATGAGCAGTTCTTC

J: TRBJ2-1
D: -
size: few
V: TRBV20-1
CDR3: CSARGQLSSYNEQFF
DNA: TGCAGTGCTAGAGGGCAACTTAGCTCCTACAATGAGCAGTTCTTC

J: TRBJ2-2
D: -
size: -
V: TRBV20-1
CDR3: CSAQGSNTGELFF
DNA: TGCAGTGCGCAGGGCAGTAACACCGGGGAGCTGTTTTTT

J: TRBJ1-2
D: -
size: few
V: TRBV5-1
CDR3: CASSREPGATPNYGYTF
DNA: TGCGCCAGCAGCAGGGAGCCAGGGGCCACACCTAACTATGGCTACACCTTC

J: TRBJ2-2
D: -
size: -
V: TRBV3-1
CDR3: CASSQDDGELFF
DNA: TGTGCCAGCAGCCAAGATGACGGGGAGCTGTTTTTT

J: TRBJ2-2
D: TRBD2
size: -
V: TRBV3-1
CDR3: CASSHGGSNTGELFF
DNA: TGTGCCAGCAGCCACGGGGGGTCGAACACCGGGGAGCTGTTTTTT

J: TRBJ1-1
D: -
size: -
V: TRBV5-1
CDR3: CASSLGPYGGTANTEAFF
DNA: TGCGCCAGCAGCTTGGGACCCTACGGTGGGACGGCGAACACTGAAGCTTTCTTT

J: TRBJ1-6
D: TRBD1
size: -
V: TRBV5-1
CDR3: CASSLTQGVDSPLHF
DNA: TGCGCCAGCAGCTTGACCCAGGGGGTGGATTCACCCCTCCACTTT

J: TRBJ1-2
D: -
size: -
V: TRBV20-1
CDR3: CSAVTENYGYTF
DNA: TGCAGTGCAGTGACAGAAAACTATGGCTACACCTTC

J: TRBJ1-5
D: -
size: few
V: TRBV2
CDR3: CASSAETGRNQPQHF
DNA: TGTGCCAGCAGTGCGGAGACAGGAAGGAATCAGCCCCAGCATTTT

J: TRBJ2-1
D: -
size: -
V: TRBV19
CDR3: CASSTRKYNEQFF
DNA: TGTGCCAGTAGTACCAGGAAATACAATGAGCAGTTCTTC

J: TRBJ2-1
D: TRBD2
size: few
V: TRBV9
CDR3: CASSVASGGYNEQFF
DNA: TGTGCCAGCAGCGTAGCTAGCGGAGGATACAATGAGCAGTTCTTC

J: TRBJ2-1
D: TRBD2
size: -
V: TRBV24-1
CDR3: CATSDSDPSGRYNEQFF
DNA: TGTGCCACCAGTGATTCCGACCCTAGCGGGAGGTACAATGAGCAGTTCTTC

J: TRBJ1-4
D: -
size: few
V: TRBV5-1
CDR3: CASSLDLQGRTNEKLFF
DNA: TGCGCCAGCAGCTTGGATTTACAGGGTCGGACTAATGAAAAACTGTTTTTT

J: TRBJ2-1
D: TRBD2
size: -
V: TRBV12-3/TRBV12-4
CDR3: CASSASGVRSEQFF
DNA: TGTGCCAGCAGTGCGAGCGGGGTCAGGAGTGAGCAGTTCTTC

J: TRBJ2-3
D: TRBD2
size: -
V: TRBV11-2
CDR3: CASSWTSGGRLSGTDTQYF
DNA: TGTGCCAGCAGCTGGACTAGCGGGGGGCGGTTGTCGGGCACAGATACGCAGTATTTT

J: TRBJ2-6
D: -
size: few
V: TRBV5-1
CDR3: CASSLERGAGANVLTF
DNA: TGCGCCAGCAGCTTGGAACGCGGGGCTGGGGCCAACGTCCTGACTTTC

J: TRBJ2-3
D: TRBD1
size: -
V: TRBV20-1
CDR3: CSAQTQGARTDTQYF
DNA: TGCAGTGCCCAAACACAGGGGGCGCGGACAGATACGCAGTATTTT

J: TRBJ2-3
D: TRBD2
size: few
V: TRBV27
CDR3: CASSLGGGHGTDTQYF
DNA: TGTGCCAGCAGTTTAGGCGGGGGGCACGGGACAGATACGCAGTATTTT

J: TRBJ2-3
D: TRBD2
size: -
V: TRBV6-1
CDR3: CASRPSGRVELVTQYF
DNA: TGTGCCAGCAGACCTAGCGGGAGAGTTGAGTTGGTTACGCAGTATTTT

J: TRBJ2-5
D: TRBD1
size: -
V: TRBV5-1
CDR3: CASSLGGTGSLGQETQYF
DNA: TGCGCCAGCAGCTTGGGGGGGACAGGGTCCTTAGGCCAAGAGACCCAGTACTTC

J: TRBJ2-5
D: -
size: few
V: TRBV10-3
CDR3: CAISDLARQETQYF
DNA: TGTGCCATCAGTGACCTAGCGCGTCAAGAGACCCAGTACTTC

J: TRBJ2-1
D: TRBD2
size: few
V: TRBV3-1
CDR3: CASSPRGLYNEQFF
DNA: TGTGCCAGCAGCCCGCGGGGACTATACAATGAGCAGTTCTTC

J: TRBJ2-5
D: -
size: -
V: TRBV19
CDR3: CASRDYQETQYF
DNA: TGTGCCAGTAGGGATTACCAAGAGACCCAGTACTTC

J: TRBJ1-1
D: -
size: -
V: TRBV6-6
CDR3: CASVGGRGTEAFF
DNA: TGTGCCTCCGTTGGGGGTCGAGGGACTGAAGCTTTCTTT

J: TRBJ1-5
D: -
size: -
V: TRBV27
CDR3: CASTTGGQPQHF
DNA: TGTGCCAGTACGACGGGTGGTCAGCCCCAGCATTTT

J: TRBJ2-1
D: -
size: -
V: TRBV7-2
CDR3: CASIDVARTYNEQFF
DNA: TGTGCCAGCATCGATGTAGCGAGAACATACAATGAGCAGTTCTTC

J: TRBJ2-7
D: -
size: few
V: TRBV2
CDR3: CASSEAVVSYEQYF
DNA: TGTGCCAGCAGTGAAGCGGTAGTCTCCTACGAGCAGTACTTC

J: TRBJ2-1
D: TRBD2
size: -
V: TRBV3-1
CDR3: CASSRSGGTHYNEQFF
DNA: TGTGCCAGCAGCCGTAGCGGGGGGACTCACTACAATGAGCAGTTCTTC

J: TRBJ1-5
D: TRBD1
size: many
V: TRBV10-3
CDR3: CAISETTGSLQPQHF
DNA: TGTGCCATCAGTGAAACGACAGGGAGCCTTCAGCCCCAGCATTTT

J: TRBJ2-3
D: -
size: -
V: TRBV3-1
CDR3: CASSLAAGSPGDTQYF
DNA: TGTGCCAGCAGCCTCGCGGCGGGAAGCCCGGGGGATACGCAGTATTTT